This TCR beta chain was identified in a study of prognosis after radiotherapy for stage I lung cancer. CDR3 length: 14 amino acids. The ends lost 5 bases at V and 4 bases at J; junction bases unmatched: 7. Germline V gives CDR1 MNHNS, CDR2 SASEGT. Starting from genomic DNA, TCR beta CDR3 was amplified through two-round multiplex PCR. During first-round PCR, primers specific to each TRBV and TRBJ gene were used. TCRdb called the multiplex PCR reads again in MiXCR, with one record for every CDR3 protein. The top ten hold 40% of the sample, which has about 13,000 distinct CDR3 sequences, approximately 40% seen once. This clonotype is large in the sample.

V and J are TRBV6-1 and TRBJ1-1, with 7 bases lining up with TRBD1. The material sequenced was PBMCs, taken before or after stereotactic body radiation therapy (not recorded which). This receptor was taken from a donor of 50 years or more with non-small cell lung cancer. The CDR3 bases are TGTGCCAGCAGTCTCTCCGCAGGGGGCACTGAAGCTTTCTTT. Its translation: CASSLSAGGTEAFF.